This TCR beta chain was found in a study of vaccination effects on CD4 cells after COVID-19. Whole-study results and caveats: Few convalescent patients were included, and no early post-infection timepoints were sampled.

Investigators separated out CD4+ T cells once approximately 10 days of culture had passed. To note about this clone: Antigen: not known.

Libraries were prepared by immunoSEQ multiplex PCR; TCRdb keeps only in-frame clonotypes and omits some of them. The table lists some 39,000 clones, 82% of them singletons. This CDR3 spans 16 amino acids. The germline CDR1 and CDR2 sequences are SGHRS and YFSETQ. Trimming pared 1 base from V and 0 bases from J, leaving 11 bases between. Sequencing used CD4+ T cells from PBMCs cultured without peptide, obtained before COVID-19 vaccination. This chain links TRBV5-1 with TRBJ2-1; TRBD2 might be the D (6 bases). This receptor was identified in a human donor who received a COVID-19 vaccine. The CDR3 here is CASSLISGPSYNEQFF. The CDR3 DNA follows: TGCGCCAGCAGCTTGATTAGCGGACCCTCCTACAATGAGCAGTTCTTC.